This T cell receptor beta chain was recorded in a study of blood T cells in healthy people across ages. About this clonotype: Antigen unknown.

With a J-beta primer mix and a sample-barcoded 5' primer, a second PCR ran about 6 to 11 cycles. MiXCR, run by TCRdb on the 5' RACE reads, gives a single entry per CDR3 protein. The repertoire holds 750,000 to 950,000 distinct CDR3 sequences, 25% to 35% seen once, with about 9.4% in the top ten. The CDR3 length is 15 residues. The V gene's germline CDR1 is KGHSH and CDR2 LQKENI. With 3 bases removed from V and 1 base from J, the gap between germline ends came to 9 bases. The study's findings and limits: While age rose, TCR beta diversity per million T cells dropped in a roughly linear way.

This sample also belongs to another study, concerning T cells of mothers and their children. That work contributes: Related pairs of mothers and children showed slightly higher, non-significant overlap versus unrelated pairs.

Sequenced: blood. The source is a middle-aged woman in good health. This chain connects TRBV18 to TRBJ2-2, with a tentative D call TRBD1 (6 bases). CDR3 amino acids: CASSPSTGNTGELFF. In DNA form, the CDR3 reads TGTGCCAGCTCACCCTCGACAGGGAACACCGGGGAGCTGTTTTTT.